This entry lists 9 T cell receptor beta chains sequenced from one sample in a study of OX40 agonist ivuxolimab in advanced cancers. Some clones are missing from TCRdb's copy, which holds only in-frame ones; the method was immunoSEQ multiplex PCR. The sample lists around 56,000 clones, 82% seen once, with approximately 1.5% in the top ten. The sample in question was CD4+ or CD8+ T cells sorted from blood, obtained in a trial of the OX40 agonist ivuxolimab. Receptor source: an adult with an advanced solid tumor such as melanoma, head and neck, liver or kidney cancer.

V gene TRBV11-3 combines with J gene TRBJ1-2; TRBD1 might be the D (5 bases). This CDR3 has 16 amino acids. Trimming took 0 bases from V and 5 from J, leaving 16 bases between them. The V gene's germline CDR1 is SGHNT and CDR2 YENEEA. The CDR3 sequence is CASSLEGRRGVYGYTF. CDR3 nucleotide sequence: TGTGCCAGCAGCTTAGAAGGGCGCAGAGGGGTATATGGCTACACCTTC.

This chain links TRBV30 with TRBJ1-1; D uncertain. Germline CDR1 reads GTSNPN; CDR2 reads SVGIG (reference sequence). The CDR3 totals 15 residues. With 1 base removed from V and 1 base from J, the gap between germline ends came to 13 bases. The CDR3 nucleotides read TGTGCCTGGAGTGGGAGGGCATGGGGGAACACTGAAGCTTTCTTT. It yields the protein CAWSGRAWGNTEAFF. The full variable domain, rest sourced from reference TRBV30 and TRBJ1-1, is SQTIHQWPATLVQPVGSPLSLECTVEGTSNPNLYWYRQAAGRGLQLLFYSVGIGQISSEVPQNLSASRPQDRQFILSSKKLLLSDSGFYLCAWSGRAWGNTEAFFGQGTRLTVV.

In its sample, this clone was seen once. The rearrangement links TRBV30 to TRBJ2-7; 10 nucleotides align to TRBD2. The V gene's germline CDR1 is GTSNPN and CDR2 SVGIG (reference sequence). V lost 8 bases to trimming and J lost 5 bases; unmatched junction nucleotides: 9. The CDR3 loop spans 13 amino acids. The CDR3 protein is CAASSGSTHEQYF. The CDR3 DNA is TGTGCCGCCTCTAGCGGGAGTACCCACGAGCAGTACTTC.

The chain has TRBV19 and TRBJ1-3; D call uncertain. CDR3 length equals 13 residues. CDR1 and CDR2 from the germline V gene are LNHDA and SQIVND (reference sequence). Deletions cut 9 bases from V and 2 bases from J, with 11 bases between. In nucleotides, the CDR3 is TGTGCCAGCCAAAGCGACGCTGGAAACACCATATATTTT. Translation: CASQSDAGNTIYF.

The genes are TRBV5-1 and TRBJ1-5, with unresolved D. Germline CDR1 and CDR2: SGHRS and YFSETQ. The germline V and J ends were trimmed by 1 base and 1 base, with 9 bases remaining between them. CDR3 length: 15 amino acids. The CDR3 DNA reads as TGCGCCAGCAGCTTGTCGGATTCAAGCAATCAGCCCCAGCATTTT. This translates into CASSLSDSSNQPQHF.

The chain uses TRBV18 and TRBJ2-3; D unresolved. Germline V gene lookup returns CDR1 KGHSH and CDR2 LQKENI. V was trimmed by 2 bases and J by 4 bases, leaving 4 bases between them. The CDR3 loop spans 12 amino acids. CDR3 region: CASSPVADTQYF. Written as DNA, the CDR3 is TGTGCCAGCTCACCAGTGGCAGATACGCAGTATTTT.

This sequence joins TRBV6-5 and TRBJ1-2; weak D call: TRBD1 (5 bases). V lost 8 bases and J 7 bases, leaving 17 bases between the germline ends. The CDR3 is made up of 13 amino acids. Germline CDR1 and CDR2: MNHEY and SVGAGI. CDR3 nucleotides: TGTGCCAGCTCGGGGCAGCAGGGTTTTGGCTACACCTTC. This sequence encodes CASSGQQGFGYTF.

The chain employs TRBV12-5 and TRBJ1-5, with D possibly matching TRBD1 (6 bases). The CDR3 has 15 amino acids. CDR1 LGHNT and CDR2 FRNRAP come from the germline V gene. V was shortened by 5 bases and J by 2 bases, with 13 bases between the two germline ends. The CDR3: CASGAPGGRNQPQHF. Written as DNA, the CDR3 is TGTGCTAGTGGTGCTCCGGGGGGCCGCAATCAGCCCCAGCATTTT.

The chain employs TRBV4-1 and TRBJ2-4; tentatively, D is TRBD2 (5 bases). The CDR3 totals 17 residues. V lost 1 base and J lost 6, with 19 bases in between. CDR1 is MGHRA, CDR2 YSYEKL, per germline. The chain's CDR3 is CASSQVRRNSRGNIQYF. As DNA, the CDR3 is TGCGCCAGCAGCCAAGTTCGGAGGAACAGTCGGGGAAACATTCAGTACTTC.